Included here is one T cell receptor beta chain sequence, with context. This sample was included in a study of cytomegalovirus exposure and HLA in healthy donors. The germline V gene has CDR1 SGHRS and CDR2 YFSETQ. V shed 1 base, J shed 6 bases, and the junction held 3 bases outside the gene matches. The CDR3 consists of 15 residues. PCR amplification relied on 60 Vbeta primers (plus 13 Jbeta primers). TCRdb's copy holds only in-frame clones and misses some; the assay was immunoSEQ multiplex PCR. The sample has under 200,000 clones, 70% to 80% seen once. The clonotype originates from a man between 35 and 55 years old in good health and CMV-seronegative. The chain is built from TRBV5-1 and TRBJ2-2; 10 nucleotides agree with TRBD2. The specimen sequenced was PBMCs. The CDR3 is CASSLPSGSSGELFF. CDR3 sequence (DNA): TGCGCCAGCAGCTTGCCTAGCGGGAGTTCCGGGGAGCTGTTTTTT.